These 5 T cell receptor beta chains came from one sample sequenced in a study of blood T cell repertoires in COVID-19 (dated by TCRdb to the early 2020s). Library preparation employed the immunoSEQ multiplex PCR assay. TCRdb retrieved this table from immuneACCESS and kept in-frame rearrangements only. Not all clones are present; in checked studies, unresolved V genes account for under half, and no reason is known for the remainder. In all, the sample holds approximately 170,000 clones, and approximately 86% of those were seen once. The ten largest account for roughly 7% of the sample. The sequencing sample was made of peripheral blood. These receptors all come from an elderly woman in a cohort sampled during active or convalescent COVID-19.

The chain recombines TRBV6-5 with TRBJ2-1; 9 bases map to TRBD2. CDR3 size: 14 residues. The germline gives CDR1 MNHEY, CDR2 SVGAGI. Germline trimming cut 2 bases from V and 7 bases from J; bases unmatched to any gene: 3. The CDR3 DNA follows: TGTGCCAGCAGTTACAGCGGGAGGATAAATGAGCAGTTCTTC. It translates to CASSYSGRINEQFF.

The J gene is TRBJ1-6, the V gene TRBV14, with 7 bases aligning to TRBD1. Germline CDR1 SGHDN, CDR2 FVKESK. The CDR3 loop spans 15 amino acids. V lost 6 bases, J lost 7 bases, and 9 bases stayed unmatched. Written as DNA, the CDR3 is TGTGCCAGCAGGCGACAGGGTACCATCAATTCACCCCTCCACTTT. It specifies CASRRQGTINSPLHF.

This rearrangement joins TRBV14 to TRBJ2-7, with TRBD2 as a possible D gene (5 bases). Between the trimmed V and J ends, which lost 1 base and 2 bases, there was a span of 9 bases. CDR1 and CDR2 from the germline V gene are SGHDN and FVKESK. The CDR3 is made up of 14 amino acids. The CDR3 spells CASSQVGAAYEQYV. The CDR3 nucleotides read TGTGCCAGCAGCCAAGTGGGAGCTGCCTACGAGCAGTACGTC.

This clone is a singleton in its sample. DNA of the CDR3: TGTGCCAGCAGCTTAGGCTTAGTACTTGACGGGGAGCTGTTTTTT. Protein product: CASSLGLVLDGELFF. The chain couples TRBV7-9 to TRBJ2-2, with D uncertain. The CDR3 consists of 15 residues. The V gene lost 1 base and the J gene lost 7 bases, with 13 bases spanning the gap. The germline V gene has CDR1 SEHNR and CDR2 FQNEAQ (reference sequence).

The CDR3 DNA sequence: TGTGCCAGCAGCTTAAGGGGGACAGGTACTCAATACGAGCAGTACTTC. It codes for CASSLRGTGTQYEQYF. The rearrangement joins TRBV7-9 to TRBJ2-7, with TRBD1 matching 8 bases. V was pared by 2 bases and J by 4 bases, with 10 bases of the junction left unmatched. The length of the CDR3 is 16 residues. Germline V gene sequence: CDR1 SEHNR, CDR2 FQNEAQ (reference sequence).